One sample yielded the 16 T cell receptor beta chains listed below, sequenced in a study of T-cell memory formation after mild COVID-19 (TCRdb year 2021). Receptor amplification or capture employed 5' RACE. These reads were obtained on an Illumina NovaSeq 6000. TCRdb trimmed public reads at Q25 via fastp, called clones via MiXCR and kept in-frame beta chains. Every distinct CDR3 protein forms one entry, paired with its most common genes and DNA. This sample holds roughly 300,000 distinct CDR3 sequences; 7% to 10% were observed only once. Less than 25% of the sample is held by the ten biggest clonotypes. Sequences were obtained from PBMCs or a T cell subset sorted from them (not recorded which). The receptors stem from a man younger than 30 who had mild COVID-19 (a few samples of this study predate the infection). The sample titles of this study are shuffled in the database, so cell type and time point are left out; the donor was told from shared clones.

This clonotype was detected many times. The rearrangement links TRBV7-2 to TRBJ1-5; TRBD1 aligns across 9 bases. Losses at the gene ends were 1 base for V and 9 bases for J; bases not matched to a gene: 7. This CDR3 has 15 amino acids. Per the germline V gene, CDR1 is SGHTA and CDR2 is FQGNSA. CDR3 protein: CASSLEGTGRRPQHF. CDR3 DNA sequence: TGTGCCAGCAGCTTAGAAGGGACAGGGCGTCGGCCCCAGCATTTT.

CDR3 region: CASSRGTIQETQYF. CDR3 sequence (DNA): TGTGCCAGTAGCCGCGGGACTATCCAAGAGACCCAGTACTTC. J is TRBJ2-5 and V is TRBV19; 7 positions match TRBD2. V shed 6 bases and J 1 base; nucleotides not matched to a gene: 5. The germline CDR1 and CDR2 sequences are LNHDA and SQIVND (reference sequence). The CDR3 is 14 residues long.

There are a few counts of this clonotype. CDR3 sequence: CASSHRASGVQETQYF. CDR3 nucleotides: TGCGCCAGCAGCCATCGAGCTAGCGGGGTCCAAGAGACCCAGTACTTC. The rearrangement joins TRBV4-1 to TRBJ2-5; 9 bases fit TRBD2. In germline, CDR1 is MGHRA, CDR2 YSYEKL. The V segment lost 3 bases and the J segment 1 base; nucleotides outside the gene matches: 6. The CDR3 is 16 residues long.

This clonotype was picked up a small number of times. This chain connects TRBV24-1 to TRBJ2-7; D is uncertain. The CDR3 is 15 amino acids. V was trimmed by 0 bases and J by 0 bases, leaving 8 bases between them. Germline V gives CDR1 KGHDR, CDR2 SFDVKD. The CDR3 bases are TGTGCCACCAGTGATTTGGGACGGAGCTCCTACGAGCAGTACTTC. It yields the protein CATSDLGRSSYEQYF.

This clonotype was seen only a few times. This chain links TRBV5-4 with TRBJ2-4, with 9 bases aligning to TRBD1. V was pared by 3 bases and J by 7 bases, with 5 bases of the junction left unmatched. The CDR3 runs to 14 residues. The V gene's germline CDR1 is SGHNT and CDR2 YYREEE (reference sequence). CDR3 sequence: CASSSQQGANIQYF. The DNA of the CDR3 is TGTGCCAGCAGCTCCCAACAGGGGGCGAACATTCAGTACTTC. Complete variable domain (other parts from reference TRBV5-4 and TRBJ2-4): ETGVTQSPTHLIKTRGQQVTLRCSSQSGHNTVSWYQQALGQGPQFIFQYYREEENGRGNFPPRFSGLQFPNYSSELNVNALELDDSALYLCASSSQQGANIQYFGAGTRLSVL.

The rearrangement links TRBV7-8 to TRBJ1-5; D possibly corresponds to TRBD1 (6 bases). Trimming removed 0 bases from V and 7 bases from J, with 22 bases in between. The CDR3 consists of 18 residues. Germline values: CDR1 SGHVS, CDR2 FQNEAQ. The CDR3 DNA sequence: TGTGCCAGCAGCTTAGCGGGGGGCCAGGGATTTGATGTGCAGCCCCAGCATTTT. Protein: CASSLAGGQGFDVQPQHF.

The genes are TRBV7-3 and TRBJ2-1, with unresolved D. The CDR3 runs 10 residues. Germline loops: CDR1 SGHTA, CDR2 FQGTGA. Trimming removed 1 base at V and 9 bases at J, with 1 base between. The CDR3 region is CASSLSEQFF. The DNA for the CDR3 is TGTGCCAGCAGCTTAAGTGAGCAGTTCTTC.

Note on this clonotype: A junction end diverges from the germline sequence, so it may reflect a read error. The chain carries TRBV18 and TRBJ1-4; weak D call: TRBD1 (5 bases). Germline CDR1 KGHSH, CDR2 LQKENI. The CDR3 length is 15 residues. This chain's CDR3 is CASSPSPGTSEKLFF. In nucleotides, the CDR3 is TGTGCCAGCTCACCTAGCCCGGGGACTAGTGAAAAACTGTTTTTT.

This clonotype appeared a few times. The chain couples TRBV5-6 to TRBJ2-5; 10 nucleotides line up with TRBD1. Germline-derived CDR1 and CDR2 are SGHDT and YYEEEE. V dropped 4 bases and J dropped 1; count of bases not matched to a gene: 7. This CDR3 comprises 16 residues. The CDR3 is CASSRQGASTQETQYF. CDR3 bases: TGTGCCAGCAGCCGACAGGGGGCGTCCACCCAAGAGACCCAGTACTTC.

CDR3 DNA sequence: TGTGCCAGCAGCTTAGTGGCCTGGGAGGGGGTCGGTGAAAAACTGTTTTTT. Residues: CASSLVAWEGVGEKLFF. This sequence joins TRBV7-2 and TRBJ1-4, with a weak D call TRBD1 (6 bases). This CDR3 spans 17 amino acids. Trimming cost V 1 base and J 7 bases, with 19 bases left between them. Germline CDR1 is SGHTA and CDR2 is FQGNSA.

A few counts support this clonotype. The chain combines TRBV6-2 or TRBV6-3 with TRBJ1-4; 7 bases align to TRBD1. Germline V gene sequence: CDR1 MNHEY, CDR2 SVGEGT. This CDR3 comprises 15 residues. J lost 8 bases, V lost 7 bases, and 13 bases had no gene match. The CDR3 region is CASTYKEGAREKLFF. CDR3 bases: TGTGCCAGCACCTACAAGGAGGGGGCGCGGGAAAAACTGTTTTTT.

This clonotype was recorded a few times. The chain carries TRBV4-3 and TRBJ2-5; perhaps D is TRBD1 or TRBD2 (5 bases each). This CDR3 has 13 residues. V was cut by 0 bases and J by 5 bases, with 7 bases left in between. Germline lookup yields CDR1 LGHNA and CDR2 YSLEER. The CDR3 loop reads CASSQEWGETQYF. For the CDR3, the DNA is TGCGCCAGCAGCCAAGAGTGGGGGGAGACCCAGTACTTC.

This clonotype was counted a few times. The J gene is TRBJ2-7, the V gene TRBV20-1; D might be TRBD2 (6 bases). Germline CDR1 reads DFQATT; CDR2 reads SNEGSKA (reference sequence). This CDR3 has 16 amino acids. V was trimmed by 0 bases and J by 6 bases, leaving 21 bases between them. This CDR3 is CSARDPEGQGGLEQYV. The CDR3 coding sequence is TGCAGTGCTAGAGACCCCGAAGGCCAGGGAGGCCTCGAGCAGTACGTC.

This chain links TRBV5-1 with TRBJ2-3; no firm D call. This CDR3 comprises 16 residues. The germline V and J ends were trimmed by 0 bases and 1 base, with 12 bases remaining between them. Germline-derived CDR1 and CDR2 are SGHRS and YFSETQ. The CDR3 nucleotides read TGCGCCAGCAGCTTGGCTTCTTCCATCGGCACAGATACGCAGTATTTT. Translation gives CASSLASSIGTDTQYF. Full variable domain (missing parts from reference TRBV5-1 and TRBJ2-3): KAGVTQTPRYLIKTRGQQVTLSCSPISGHRSVSWYQQTPGQGLQFLFEYFSETQRNKGNFPGRFSGRQFSNSRSEMNVSTLELGDSALYLCASSLASSIGTDTQYFGPGTRLTVL.

This clonotype came up a few times. The V and J genes are TRBV7-2 and TRBJ1-1; tentatively, D is TRBD1 (5 bases). Trimming cost V 5 bases and J 0 bases, with 7 bases left between them. Per germline, CDR1 SGHTA and CDR2 FQGNSA. This CDR3 contains 13 residues. As DNA, the CDR3 is TGTGCCAGCAGCGGACACCTGAACACTGAAGCTTTCTTT. It yields the protein CASSGHLNTEAFF.

This clonotype was seen a few times. This chain joins TRBV5-5 and TRBJ2-7, with 7 positions matching TRBD1. This CDR3 has 13 amino acids. Germline V lookup: CDR1 SGHKS, CDR2 YYEKEE (reference sequence). Germline trimming cut 4 bases from V and 2 bases from J; bases unmatched to any gene: 3. The chain's CDR3 is CASSAQGTYEQYF. For the CDR3, the DNA is TGTGCCAGCAGCGCACAGGGGACCTACGAGCAGTACTTC.